Listed here is a single TCR beta chain. Antigen: not known. The PCR used 60 Vbeta and 13 Jbeta primers. Assay used: immunoSEQ multiplex PCR; TCRdb lists only in-frame clones, some missing. The sample contains just over 150,000 clones, roughly 80% of which appear only once. This sample is drawn from a study of cytomegalovirus exposure and HLA in healthy donors. Broader study findings: Overall, some 160 TCR beta chains were annotated as cytomegalovirus-associated. Earlier findings revealed that most TCR beta V segments proved productive either about 87% or about 30% of the time.

The CDR3 is 11 amino acids. The V gene lost 6 bases and the J gene lost 2 bases, with 3 bases spanning the gap. Germline loops: CDR1 MGHDK, CDR2 SYGVNS. The sequence came from a woman in her twenties or thirties in good health and CMV-seronegative. The rearrangement uses TRBV25-1 and TRBJ2-3, with D unresolved. Specimen: PBMCs. The CDR3 protein is CASSFTDTQYF. CDR3 bases: TGTGCCAGCAGCTTCACAGATACGCAGTATTTT.